Listed here is a single TCR beta chain. Its antigen is currently unknown. Per the germline V gene, CDR1 is DFQATT and CDR2 is SNEGSKA (reference sequence). Trimming took 1 base from V and 6 from J; bases not matched to a gene: 1. CDR3 size: 14 residues. Primers used in a second PCR of about 7 to 12 cycles were a sample-barcoded 5' primer and a J-beta primer mix. One entry per CDR3 protein, called by TCRdb with MiXCR from the 5' RACE reads. There are about 940,000 distinct CDR3 sequences in the sample; around 49% occur only once, and around 15% lies in the top ten. This specimen belongs to a study of blood T cells in healthy people across ages. General study points: PBMCs were not sorted, which prevented a conclusive comparison of naive versus antigen-experienced cells. A strong correlation was found between TCR beta diversity and the percentage of naive T cells.

In terms of origin and age, donors were healthy Caucasian individuals from Russia aged 6 to 90. The sequence was collected from a man in his thirties or forties in good health. The sequencing input was blood. J is TRBJ2-2 and V is TRBV20-1; TRBD2 matches at 11 bases. For the CDR3, the DNA is TGCAGTGCTAGAGTTAGCGGGGGGGCCGGGGAGCTGTTTTTT. Its protein is CSARVSGGAGELFF.